These 14 T cell receptor beta chains originate from one sample sequenced in a study of tumor-infiltrating lymphocytes in primary liver carcinoma. From approximately 0.5 ug of total RNA, TCR beta-specific cDNA was reverse-transcribed using a constant-region primer. Libraries for TCR beta were built through three nested multiplex PCR rounds, which together made up a slightly modified ARM-PCR procedure. Running roughly 10 cycles apiece, the first two PCR rounds relied on TRBV1-TRBV30 forward primers together with a C-beta reverse primer. TCRdb passed the multiplex PCR reads through MiXCR, listing each CDR3 protein once. Of about 200,000 distinct CDR3 sequences listed, roughly 61% are singletons. Blood RNA came from unsorted whole blood; germline DNA was also extracted. The sequenced sample consisted of peripheral blood. These receptors were obtained from a woman aged 55-75 years with primary liver carcinoma and hepatitis B virus infection.

The gene calls are TRBV5-4 and TRBJ2-3, with 7 positions matching TRBD2. V trimming: 6 bases; J trimming: 1 base; junction bases outside the gene matches: 8. The germline V gene has CDR1 SGHNT and CDR2 YYREEE (reference sequence). This CDR3 comprises 15 residues. CDR3 protein: CASTFGSGGTDTQYF. CDR3 bases: TGTGCCAGCACCTTCGGCAGCGGGGGCACAGATACGCAGTATTTT.

The chain employs TRBV7-9 and TRBJ2-7; possible D gene TRBD2, 7 bases. This CDR3 region has 17 residues. V gave up 5 bases and J gave up 3 bases, with 23 bases separating them. Germline V CDR1 and CDR2: SEHNR, FQNEAQ (reference sequence). The chain's CDR3 is CASSLVGGLASHYEQYF. CDR3 nucleotides: TGTGCCAGCAGCCTCGTGGGGGGGCTAGCGTCCCACTACGAGCAGTACTTC.

The V call is TRBV4-2, the J call TRBJ2-1; a possible D gene is TRBD1 (6 bases). V lost 4 bases, J lost 8 bases, and 21 bases lay in between. There are 16 residues in the CDR3. Germline V gives CDR1 LGHNA, CDR2 YNFKEQ. The CDR3 nucleotides read TGTGCCAGCAGCCGACGGACAGTGTCAGGTGTCGATGAGCAGTTCTTC. Translation: CASSRRTVSGVDEQFF.

Note on this clonotype: This may be a read error, as it is one base from a much larger clone. V gene TRBV12-3 or TRBV12-4 combines with J gene TRBJ1-2; unclear D gene. Trimming left V 6 bases short and J 5 bases short, with 19 bases between. The CDR3 loop spans 15 amino acids. CDR3 amino acids: CASSTLIITGYGYTF. The CDR3 region has the DNA TGTGCCAGCAGCACTCTTATCATCACTGGGTATGGCTACACCTTC.

This CDR3 is CAISEGFTGRWTEAFF. The CDR3 DNA is TGTGCCATCAGTGAAGGGTTTACAGGGAGGTGGACTGAAGCTTTCTTT. The J gene is TRBJ1-1, the V gene TRBV10-3, with D possibly being TRBD1 (6 bases). From germline, CDR1 is ENHRY and CDR2 SYGVKD. The germline V and J ends were trimmed by 3 bases and 5 bases, with 19 bases remaining between them. The length of the CDR3 is 16 residues.

This clonotype has a count of ten or more. The chain carries TRBV29-1 and TRBJ2-7; TRBD1 aligns across 9 bases. The CDR3 covers 13 residues. V lost 6 bases and J lost 2; bases outside the gene matches: 5. Germline CDR1 and CDR2: SQVTM and ANQGSEA. CDR3 bases: TGCAGCGTGGAGGGGACAGGGACCTACGAGCAGTACTTC. As protein: CSVEGTGTYEQYF.

The chain joins TRBV11-1 to TRBJ2-2, with D possibly TRBD2 on 5 matching bases. The CDR3 runs 14 residues. The germline V gene has CDR1 SGHAT and CDR2 FQDESV (reference sequence). V lost 3 bases and J lost 17, with 22 bases in between. CDR3 region: CASSLAPNTGEPFF. CDR3 bases: TGTGCCAGCAGCTTGGCTCCGAACACCGGGGAGCCATTTTTT.

Comments on this clonotype: Mismatch with germline at one junction end may stem from a read error. The gene calls are TRBV28 and TRBJ1-4, with D unresolved. The CDR3 loop spans 15 amino acids. Germline CDR1 reads MDHEN; CDR2 reads SYDVKM. The CDR3 nucleotides read TGTGCCAGCATTTTATCGTTCATCCCTAATGAAAAACTGTTTTTT. This sequence encodes CASILSFIPNEKLFF.

The chain carries TRBV11-2 and TRBJ2-7; tentatively, D is TRBD1 or TRBD2 (5 bases each). The CDR3 has 15 residues. Germline-derived CDR1 and CDR2 are SGHAT and FQNNGV. Trimming left V 5 bases short and J 0 bases short, with 14 bases between. CDR3 nucleotides: TGTGCCAGCAGCGCTAGCCCAGGGAACTCCTACGAGCAGTACTTC. This translates into CASSASPGNSYEQYF.

Details on this clonotype: One base away lies a much larger clone, so this may be a sequencing read error. This chain joins TRBV4-2 and TRBJ2-1; D is unclear. The germline V and J ends were trimmed by 0 bases and 0 bases, with 18 bases remaining between them. Germline V gene lookup returns CDR1 LGHNA and CDR2 YNFKEQ. The CDR3 contains 19 residues. This chain's CDR3 is CASSQDRPSLLSSYNEQFF. The CDR3 DNA sequence: TGTGCCAGCAGCCAAGATCGGCCGAGTCTTTTGAGCTCCTACAATGAGCAGTTCTTC.

In its sample, this clonotype was seen once. Possible read error: a much larger clone is one base away. This chain connects TRBV6-5 to TRBJ1-2; D is unresolved. This CDR3 region has 13 residues. The germline CDR1 and CDR2 sequences are MNHEY and SVGAGI. In DNA, the CDR3 is TGTGCCACCAGTCGGACCCTTGCCTATGGCTACACCTTC. The encoded protein is CATSRTLAYGYTF.

The V and J genes are TRBV5-1 and TRBJ2-1; 10 bases are a match to TRBD2. This CDR3 has 16 residues. CDR1 and CDR2 (germline): SGHRS, YFSETQ. With V trimmed by 0 bases and J by 9 bases, 9 bases remained unmatched. CDR3 sequence: CASSLGEASGRLEQFF. In nucleotides, the CDR3 is TGCGCCAGCAGCTTGGGGGAGGCTAGCGGGAGACTTGAGCAGTTCTTC.

Relative to its sample, this clonotype is large. This chain joins TRBV11-2 and TRBJ1-1; 7 positions match TRBD1. CDR3 length equals 13 residues. The V segment lost 0 bases and the J segment 7 bases; nucleotides outside the gene matches: 2. The V gene's germline CDR1 is SGHAT and CDR2 FQNNGV. CDR3: CASSLESGGEAFF. The CDR3 nucleotides are TGTGCCAGCAGCTTAGAGTCAGGGGGTGAAGCTTTCTTT.

This clonotype was recorded many times. The chain recombines TRBV6-5 with TRBJ1-4; D perhaps matches TRBD1 (6 bases). Looked up from germline, CDR1 is MNHEY and CDR2 is SVGAGI. Trimming stripped 6 bases from V and 1 base from J, with 21 bases between. The CDR3 is 18 residues long. This CDR3 reads CASSKSLPGAQTNEKLFF. The CDR3 nucleotides are TGTGCCAGCAGCAAATCTCTCCCGGGGGCGCAAACTAATGAAAAACTGTTTTTT.